The rows below give T cell receptor beta chains drawn from one sample of a study. TCRdb reprocessed the RT-PCR reads with MiXCR, giving one entry per CDR3 protein. This sample carries about 700,000 distinct CDR3 sequences, more than 13% of them seen once, and the ten largest clones take roughly 3.9%. Sequencing input: memory CD4+ T cells from blood. The source of these receptors is a female donor in good health, serving as a healthy control. The CDR3 runs from the conserved cysteine through the conserved F or W. The D gene is left open where the match is weak. Clone sizes are given selectively: once, few, many, or a class where the clone is expanded.

clone_size j_call d_call v_call cdr3_aa cdr3_nt
- TRBJ2-7 TRBD1 TRBV18 CASSPPGTGENEQYF TGTGCCAGCTCACCCCCCGGGACAGGGGAAAACGAGCAGTACTTC
many TRBJ2-3 - TRBV7-3 CASSLGLGGIADTQYF TGTGCCAGCAGCTTAGGGCTGGGGGGCATTGCAGATACGCAGTATTTT
- TRBJ2-7 TRBD2 TRBV28 CASSLTGRSFDEQYF TGTGCCAGCAGTTTGACCGGGAGGTCGTTCGACGAGCAGTACTTC
- TRBJ1-1 - TRBV6-5 CASSYAAGQKYTEAFF TGTGCCAGCAGTTACGCCGCCGGACAGAAATACACTGAAGCTTTCTTT
few TRBJ1-1 TRBD1 TRBV18 CASSPRMTGPSMNTEAFF TGTGCCAGCTCACCGAGGATGACAGGGCCTTCAATGAACACTGAAGCTTTCTTT
many TRBJ1-2 - TRBV9 CASSPDRGGYTF TGTGCCAGCAGCCCCGATCGCGGAGGCTACACCTTC
few TRBJ1-2 - TRBV6-5 CASALTGNYGYTF TGTGCCAGCGCTCTCACGGGGAACTATGGCTACACCTTC
few TRBJ2-1 - TRBV2 CASSGSQSYNEQFF TGTGCCAGCAGTGGGTCCCAGAGCTACAATGAGCAGTTCTTC
few TRBJ2-1 - TRBV18 CASSSGHSKQFF TGTGCCAGCTCATCTGGACACTCGAAGCAGTTCTTC
many TRBJ2-5 TRBD1 TRBV11-2 CASSLDFGTAQETQYF TGTGCCAGCAGCTTAGATTTTGGGACAGCCCAAGAGACCCAGTACTTC
- TRBJ2-1 TRBD1 TRBV7-6 CASGQGAGEQFF TGTGCCAGCGGACAGGGGGCTGGAGAGCAGTTCTTC
- TRBJ2-7 TRBD2 TRBV20-1 CSARVAGLYEQYF TGCAGTGCTAGGGTAGCGGGCCTCTACGAGCAGTACTTC
many TRBJ1-1 - TRBV5-1 CASSLGQPSIEAFF TGCGCCAGCAGCCTAGGACAGCCTTCCATTGAAGCTTTCTTT
many TRBJ2-3 - TRBV9 CASSVGAGEADTQYF TGTGCCAGCAGCGTAGGGGCAGGGGAAGCAGATACGCAGTATTTT
many TRBJ2-3 - TRBV4-3 CASSIRGAGDTQYF TGCGCCAGCAGCATACGCGGAGCCGGAGATACGCAGTATTTT
many TRBJ1-1 - TRBV27 CASRKVPEGTEAFF TGTGCCAGCAGAAAGGTGCCGGAGGGGACTGAAGCTTTCTTT
- TRBJ1-5 - TRBV6-1 CASSEWGSNQPQHF TGTGCCAGCAGTGAATGGGGATCGAATCAGCCCCAGCATTTT
few TRBJ2-7 TRBD2 TRBV28 CATSSRGSSYEQYF TGTGCCACCTCCTCGCGGGGGAGCTCCTACGAGCAGTACTTC
once TRBJ1-4 - TRBV7-2 CASSLRRGGNEKLFF TGTGCCAGCAGCTTACGACGGGGGGGGAATGAAAAACTGTTTTTT
- TRBJ1-1 - TRBV29-1 CSVVGVRQEAFF TGCAGCGTTGTAGGAGTGAGACAGGAAGCTTTCTTT
- TRBJ2-7 TRBD1 TRBV18 CASSGTGRGREQYF TGTGCCAGCTCCGGGACAGGGAGGGGGCGTGAGCAGTACTTC
- TRBJ1-5 - TRBV18 CASSANGNQPQHF TGTGCCAGCTCGGCGAACGGGAATCAGCCCCAGCATTTT
- TRBJ1-4 TRBD1 TRBV6-5 CASSPDRGATNEKLFF TGTGCCAGCAGTCCCGACAGGGGCGCAACTAATGAAAAACTGTTTTTT
few TRBJ1-2 - TRBV29-1 CSVGSGGYGYTF TGCAGCGTTGGGTCCGGCGGCTATGGCTACACCTTC
few TRBJ1-2 TRBD1 TRBV6-5 CASSGTVNYGYTF TGTGCCAGCAGTGGGACAGTTAACTATGGCTACACCTTC
few TRBJ2-5 - TRBV7-9 CASSPYPAQYF TGTGCCAGCAGCCCGTATCCGGCCCAGTACTTC
once TRBJ2-5 - TRBV20-1 CSAQPGKGEETQYF TGCAGTGCTCAGCCCGGTAAGGGAGAAGAGACCCAGTACTTC
- TRBJ2-7 TRBD1 TRBV20-1 CSAQQGVGSYEQYF TGCAGTGCCCAACAGGGGGTTGGATCCTACGAGCAGTACTTC
- TRBJ2-7 - TRBV7-6 CASSLEGGNSGPGEQYF TGTGCCAGCAGCTTAGAAGGCGGGAATAGCGGACCAGGCGAGCAGTACTTC
few TRBJ1-6 TRBD1 TRBV5-1 CASSLGQGGDSPLHF TGCGCCAGCAGCTTGGGACAGGGAGGGGATTCACCCCTCCACTTT
many TRBJ2-5 TRBD1 TRBV4-3 CASSQEQGYEETQYF TGCGCCAGCAGCCAAGAACAGGGGTACGAAGAGACCCAGTACTTC
many TRBJ1-6 - TRBV7-3 CASSPGDGRDSPLHF TGTGCCAGCAGCCCGGGGGACGGGAGGGACTCACCCCTCCACTTT
- TRBJ1-2 - TRBV12-3/TRBV12-4 CASSSFLTGKGSGYTF TGTGCCAGCAGTTCATTTTTAACAGGGAAAGGGTCTGGCTACACCTTC
- TRBJ2-7 TRBD2 TRBV20-1 CSARSTSGSSYEQYF TGCAGTGCTAGGTCGACTAGCGGGAGCTCCTACGAGCAGTACTTC
- TRBJ1-1 TRBD1 TRBV18 CASSPPSVTGATEAFF TGTGCCAGCTCACCACCGAGCGTTACAGGGGCCACTGAAGCTTTCTTT
- TRBJ1-2 - TRBV28 CATRTVRDGYTF TGTGCCACCCGGACCGTGAGGGATGGCTACACCTTC
- TRBJ2-1 - TRBV20-1 CSANLQGRSYNEQFF TGCAGTGCTAATCTCCAGGGCAGATCCTACAATGAGCAGTTCTTC
- TRBJ1-1 - TRBV2 CASSGQVANTEAFF TGTGCCAGCAGTGGACAGGTGGCGAACACTGAAGCTTTCTTT
- TRBJ1-1 - TRBV7-9 CASSRVTGNTEAFF TGTGCCAGCAGCCGTGTAACAGGGAACACTGAAGCTTTCTTT
many TRBJ2-5 TRBD2 TRBV12-3/TRBV12-4 CASRPLTSGSGETQYF TGTGCCAGCAGGCCTCTGACTAGCGGGAGCGGAGAGACCCAGTACTTC
- TRBJ1-1 - TRBV20-1 CSVTARQTNTEAFF TGCAGTGTCACGGCGAGGCAGACTAACACTGAAGCTTTCTTT
many TRBJ1-1 - TRBV5-4 CASSRGGASMNTEAFF TGTGCCAGCAGCCGGGGGGGGGCTTCAATGAACACTGAAGCTTTCTTT
- TRBJ1-4 - TRBV20-1 CSARPGVSNEKLFF TGCAGTGCTAGGCCAGGGGTGAGCAATGAAAAACTGTTTTTT
- TRBJ2-7 TRBD1 TRBV25-1 CASSVRPLDRGPFYEQYF TGTGCCAGCAGTGTCCGGCCCCTTGACAGGGGTCCTTTCTACGAGCAGTACTTC
few TRBJ1-5 - TRBV12-3/TRBV12-4 CASTPNQPQHF TGTGCCAGCACCCCAAATCAGCCCCAGCATTTT
few TRBJ1-1 - TRBV11-1 CASSLAGTDTEAFF TGTGCCAGCAGCTTGGCAGGGACGGACACTGAAGCTTTCTTT
few TRBJ2-1 TRBD1 TRBV6-5 CASSLRDSRGDNEQFF TGTGCCAGCAGCCTCCGGGACAGCAGAGGGGACAATGAGCAGTTCTTC
- TRBJ1-1 - TRBV5-1 CASSLADSISEAFF TGCGCCAGCAGCTTGGCCGACAGCATAAGCGAAGCTTTCTTT